This paragraph covers one T cell receptor (beta chain) sequence. TCRdb keeps only in-frame clones here, not all; method: immunoSEQ multiplex PCR. The data show around 150,000 clones, roughly 80% seen once. The data were obtained in a study of blood T cell repertoires in COVID-19. CDR3 length: 13 residues. With V trimmed by 7 bases and J by 5 bases, 6 bases remained unmatched. Germline V gene data show CDR1 as MNHEY and CDR2 as SVGAGI. The sequence was obtained from a woman aged 55 to 70 who had recovered from COVID-19. This chain links TRBV6-5 with TRBJ1-2; the match to TRBD1 covers 8 bases. Sequencing was performed on PBMCs or T cells enriched from blood (not recorded which). For the CDR3, the DNA is TGTGCCAGCACTCCAGGGGGCAAATATGGCTACACCTTC. Its protein is CASTPGGKYGYTF.